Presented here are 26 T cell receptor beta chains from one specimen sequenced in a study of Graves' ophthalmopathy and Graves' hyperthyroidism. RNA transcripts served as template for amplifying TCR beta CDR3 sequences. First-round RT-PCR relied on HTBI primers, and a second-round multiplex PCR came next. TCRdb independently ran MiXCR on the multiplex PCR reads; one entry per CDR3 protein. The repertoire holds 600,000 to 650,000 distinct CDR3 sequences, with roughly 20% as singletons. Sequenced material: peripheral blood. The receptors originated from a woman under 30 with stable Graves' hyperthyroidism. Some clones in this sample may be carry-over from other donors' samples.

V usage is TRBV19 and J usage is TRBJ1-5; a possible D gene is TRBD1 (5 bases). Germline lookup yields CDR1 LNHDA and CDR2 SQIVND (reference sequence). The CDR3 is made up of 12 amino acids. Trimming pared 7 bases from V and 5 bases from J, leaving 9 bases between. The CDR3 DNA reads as TGTGCCAGTAAGAGGGGCGATCAGCCCCAGCATTTT. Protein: CASKRGDQPQHF. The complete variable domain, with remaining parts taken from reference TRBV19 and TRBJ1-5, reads DGGITQSPKYLFRKEGQNVTLSCEQNLNHDAMYWYRQDPGQGLRLIYYSQIVNDFQKGDIAEGYSVSREKKESFPLTVTSAQKNPTAFYLCASKRGDQPQHFGDGTRLSIL.

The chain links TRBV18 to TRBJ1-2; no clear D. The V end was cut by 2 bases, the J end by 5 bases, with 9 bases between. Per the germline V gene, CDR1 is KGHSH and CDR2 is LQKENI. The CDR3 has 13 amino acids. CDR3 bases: TGTGCCAGCTCACCATCCTCGGGTTATGGCTACACCTTC. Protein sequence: CASSPSSGYGYTF.

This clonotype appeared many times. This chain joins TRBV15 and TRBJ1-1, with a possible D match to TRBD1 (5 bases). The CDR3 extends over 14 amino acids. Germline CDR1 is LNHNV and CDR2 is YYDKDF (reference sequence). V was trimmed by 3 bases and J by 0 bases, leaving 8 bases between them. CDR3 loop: CATSSGTVNTEAFF. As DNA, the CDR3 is TGTGCCACCAGCAGTGGGACGGTGAACACTGAAGCTTTCTTT.

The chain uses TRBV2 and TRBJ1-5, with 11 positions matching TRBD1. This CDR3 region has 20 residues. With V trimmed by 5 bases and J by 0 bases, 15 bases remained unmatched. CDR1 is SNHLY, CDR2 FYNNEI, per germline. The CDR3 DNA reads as TGTGCCAGCAGTCAAAGTTCGCGGACAGGGGGCCTCTATAGCAATCAGCCCCAGCATTTT. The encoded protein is CASSQSSRTGGLYSNQPQHF.

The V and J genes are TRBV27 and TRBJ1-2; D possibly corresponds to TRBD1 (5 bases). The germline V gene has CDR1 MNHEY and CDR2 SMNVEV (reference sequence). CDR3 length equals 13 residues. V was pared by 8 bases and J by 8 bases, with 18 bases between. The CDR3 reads CASGSYDGDGYTF. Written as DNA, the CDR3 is TGTGCCAGCGGATCATATGACGGGGACGGCTACACCTTC.

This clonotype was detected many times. The CDR3 reads CASSSGLARYEQYF. The CDR3 coding sequence is TGTGCCAGCAGCTCGGGACTAGCGCGGTACGAGCAGTACTTC. The rearrangement joins TRBV7-2 to TRBJ2-7, with 10 bases aligning to TRBD2. Per germline, CDR1 SGHTA and CDR2 FQGNSA. The CDR3 loop spans 14 amino acids. Trimming at V came to 4 bases and at J to 4 bases, leaving 4 bases not matched to a gene. The variable domain in full, completed from reference TRBV7-2 and TRBJ2-7, reads GAGVSQSPSNKVTEKGKDVELRCDPISGHTALYWYRQSLGQGLEFLIYFQGNSAPDKSGLPSDRFSAERTGGSVSTLTIQRTQQEDSAVYLCASSSGLARYEQYFGPGTRLTVT.

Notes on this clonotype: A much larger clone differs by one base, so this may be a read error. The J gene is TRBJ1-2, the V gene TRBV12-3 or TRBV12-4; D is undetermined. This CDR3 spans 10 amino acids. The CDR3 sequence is CASSLYGCTF. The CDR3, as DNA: TGTGCCAGCAGTCTCTATGGCTGCACCTTC.

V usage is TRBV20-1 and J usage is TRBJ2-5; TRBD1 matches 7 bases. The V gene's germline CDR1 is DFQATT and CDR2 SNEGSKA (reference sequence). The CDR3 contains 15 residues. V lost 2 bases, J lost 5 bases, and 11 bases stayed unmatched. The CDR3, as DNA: TGCAGTGCTAGATCCCGCGAGTGGGGACAGGAGACCCAGTACTTC. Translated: CSARSREWGQETQYF.

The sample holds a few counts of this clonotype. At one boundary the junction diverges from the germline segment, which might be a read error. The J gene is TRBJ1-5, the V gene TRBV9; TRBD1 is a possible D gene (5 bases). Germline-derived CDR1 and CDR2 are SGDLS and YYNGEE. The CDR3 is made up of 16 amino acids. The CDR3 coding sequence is TGTGCCAGCAGCGTAGAGGCGACAGCTACTAATCAGCCCCAGTATTTC. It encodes CASSVEATATNQPQYF. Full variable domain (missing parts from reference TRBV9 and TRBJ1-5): DSGVTQTPKHLITATGQRVTLRCSPRSGDLSVYWYQQSLDQGLQFLIQYYNGEERAKGNILERFSAQQFPDLHSELNLSSLELGDSALYFCASSVEATATNQPQYFGDGTRLSIL.

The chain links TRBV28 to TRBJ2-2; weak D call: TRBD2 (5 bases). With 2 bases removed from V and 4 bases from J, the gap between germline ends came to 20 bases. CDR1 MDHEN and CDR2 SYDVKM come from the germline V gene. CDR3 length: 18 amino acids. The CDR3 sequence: CASSLSARGIPGTGELFF. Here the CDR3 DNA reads TGTGCCAGCAGTTTAAGTGCCCGAGGGATCCCGGGCACCGGGGAGCTGTTTTTT.

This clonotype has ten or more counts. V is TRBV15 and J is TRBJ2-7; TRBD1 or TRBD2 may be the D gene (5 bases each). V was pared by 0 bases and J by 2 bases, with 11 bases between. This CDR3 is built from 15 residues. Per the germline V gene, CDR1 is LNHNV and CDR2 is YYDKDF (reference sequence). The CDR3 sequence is CATSRDDEGTYEQYF. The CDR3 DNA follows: TGTGCCACCAGCAGAGACGATGAGGGGACCTACGAGCAGTACTTC. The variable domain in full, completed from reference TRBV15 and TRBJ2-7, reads DAMVIQNPRYQVTQFGKPVTLSCSQTLNHNVMYWYQQKSSQAPKLLFHYYDKDFNNEADTPDNFQSRRPNTSFCFLDIRSPGLGDTAMYLCATSRDDEGTYEQYFGPGTRLTVT.

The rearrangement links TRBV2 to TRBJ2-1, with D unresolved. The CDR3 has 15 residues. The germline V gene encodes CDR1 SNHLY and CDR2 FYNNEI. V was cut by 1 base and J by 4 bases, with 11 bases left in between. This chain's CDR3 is CASSEGGQKYNEQFF. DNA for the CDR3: TGTGCCAGCAGTGAAGGTGGTCAGAAATACAATGAGCAGTTCTTC.

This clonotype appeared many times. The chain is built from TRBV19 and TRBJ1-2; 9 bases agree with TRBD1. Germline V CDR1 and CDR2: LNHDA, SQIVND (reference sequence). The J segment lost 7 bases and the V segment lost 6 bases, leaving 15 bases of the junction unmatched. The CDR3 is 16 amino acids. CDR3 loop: CASSGAIGQGIFGYTF. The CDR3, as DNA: TGTGCCAGTAGCGGCGCGATAGGACAGGGGATTTTTGGCTACACCTTC.

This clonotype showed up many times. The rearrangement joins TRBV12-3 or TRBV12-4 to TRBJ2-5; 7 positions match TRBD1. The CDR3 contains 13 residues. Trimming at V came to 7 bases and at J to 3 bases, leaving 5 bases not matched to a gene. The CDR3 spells CASIPGTEETQYF. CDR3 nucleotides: TGTGCCAGCATCCCCGGGACAGAAGAGACCCAGTACTTC.

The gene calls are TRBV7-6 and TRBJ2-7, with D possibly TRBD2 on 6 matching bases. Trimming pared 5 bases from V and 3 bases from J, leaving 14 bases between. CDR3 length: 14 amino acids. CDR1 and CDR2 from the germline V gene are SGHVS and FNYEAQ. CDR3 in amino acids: CASSGQTRGYEQYF. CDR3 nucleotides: TGTGCCAGCAGCGGGCAGACTAGGGGCTACGAGCAGTACTTC.

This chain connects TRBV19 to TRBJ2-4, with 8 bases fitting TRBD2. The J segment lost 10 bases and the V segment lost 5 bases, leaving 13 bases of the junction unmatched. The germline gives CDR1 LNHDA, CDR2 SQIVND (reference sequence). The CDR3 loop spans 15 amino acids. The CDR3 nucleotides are TGTGCCAGTAGTTGGGGTCGACAGCGGGGGTTAATTCAGTACTTC. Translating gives CASSWGRQRGLIQYF.

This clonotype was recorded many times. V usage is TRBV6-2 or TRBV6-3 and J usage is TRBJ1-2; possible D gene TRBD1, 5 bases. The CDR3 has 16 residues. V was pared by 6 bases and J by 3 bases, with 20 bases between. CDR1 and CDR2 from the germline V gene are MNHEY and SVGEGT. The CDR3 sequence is CASSRGGDPTDYGYTF. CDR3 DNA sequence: TGTGCCAGCAGCCGTGGGGGTGACCCGACAGACTATGGCTACACCTTC.

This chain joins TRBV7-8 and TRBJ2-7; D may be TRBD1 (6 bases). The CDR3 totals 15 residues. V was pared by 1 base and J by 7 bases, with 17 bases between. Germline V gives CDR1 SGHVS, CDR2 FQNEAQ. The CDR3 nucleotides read TGTGCCAGCAGCTTAGGAGTGTCCAGGGGTCGGGAGCAGTACTTC. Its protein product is CASSLGVSRGREQYF.

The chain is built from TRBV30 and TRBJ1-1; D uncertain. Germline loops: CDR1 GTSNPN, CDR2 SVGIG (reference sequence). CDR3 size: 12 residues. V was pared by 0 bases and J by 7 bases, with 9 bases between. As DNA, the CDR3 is TGTGCCTGGAGTGTACTGGAAGGTGAAGCTTTCTTT. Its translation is CAWSVLEGEAFF.

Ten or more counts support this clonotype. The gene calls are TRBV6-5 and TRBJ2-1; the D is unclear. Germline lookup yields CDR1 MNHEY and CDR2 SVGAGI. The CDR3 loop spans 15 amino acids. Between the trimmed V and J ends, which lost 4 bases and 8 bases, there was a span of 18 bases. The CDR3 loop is CASSSPGPTSYEQFF. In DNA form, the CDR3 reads TGTGCCAGCAGTTCTCCCGGGCCAACAAGTTATGAGCAGTTCTTC.

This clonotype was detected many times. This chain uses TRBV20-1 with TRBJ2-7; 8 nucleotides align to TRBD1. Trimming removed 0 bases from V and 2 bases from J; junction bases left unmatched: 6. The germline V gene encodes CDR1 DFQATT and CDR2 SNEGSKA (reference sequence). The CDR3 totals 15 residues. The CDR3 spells CSAREMAGGTYEQYF. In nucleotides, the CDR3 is TGCAGTGCTAGAGAGATGGCAGGGGGCACCTACGAGCAGTACTTC.

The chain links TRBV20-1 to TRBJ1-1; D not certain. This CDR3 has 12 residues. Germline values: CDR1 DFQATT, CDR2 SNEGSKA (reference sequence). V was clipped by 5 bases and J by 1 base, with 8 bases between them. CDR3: CSALGRNTEAFF. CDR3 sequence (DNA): TGCAGTGCTCTCGGTAGGAACACTGAAGCTTTCTTT.

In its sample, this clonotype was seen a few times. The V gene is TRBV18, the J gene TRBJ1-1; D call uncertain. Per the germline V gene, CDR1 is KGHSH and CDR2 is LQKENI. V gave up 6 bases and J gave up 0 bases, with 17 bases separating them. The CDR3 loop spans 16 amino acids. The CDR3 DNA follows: TGTGCCAGCTCCCGCCAACTATTGGGGATGAACACTGAAGCTTTCTTT. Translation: CASSRQLLGMNTEAFF.

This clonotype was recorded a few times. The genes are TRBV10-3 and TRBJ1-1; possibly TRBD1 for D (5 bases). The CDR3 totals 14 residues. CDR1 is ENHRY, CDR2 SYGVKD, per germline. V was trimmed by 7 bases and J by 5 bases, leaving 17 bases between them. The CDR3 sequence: CAINPQGRGTEAFF. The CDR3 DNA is TGTGCCATCAACCCCCAGGGTCGGGGGACTGAAGCTTTCTTT.

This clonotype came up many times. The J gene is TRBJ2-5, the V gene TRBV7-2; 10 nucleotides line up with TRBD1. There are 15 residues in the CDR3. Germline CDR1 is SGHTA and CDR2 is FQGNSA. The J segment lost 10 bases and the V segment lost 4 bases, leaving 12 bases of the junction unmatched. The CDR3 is CASSSQSRQGAGQYF. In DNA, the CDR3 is TGTGCCAGCAGCTCACAGAGCCGACAGGGGGCAGGCCAGTACTTC.

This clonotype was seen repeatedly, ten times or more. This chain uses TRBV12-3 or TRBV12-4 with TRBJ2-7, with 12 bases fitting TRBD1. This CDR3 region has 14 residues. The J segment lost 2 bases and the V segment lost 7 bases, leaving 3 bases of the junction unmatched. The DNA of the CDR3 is TGTGCCAGCACAGGGACAGGGGGCACCTACGAGCAGTACTTC. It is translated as CASTGTGGTYEQYF.